This TCR beta chain was captured in a study of blood T cell repertoires in COVID-19 (dated by TCRdb to about 2020). Looking at the study overall: The collaborator samples originated in the United States, Italy and Spain and spanned the acute and convalescent phases of COVID-19. Where available, HLA class I and class II types were taken from metadata supplied by the sample provider and were not determined by assay-based typing. The dataset comprised deeply sampled blood TCRbeta repertoires from subjects exposed to, actively infected with, or recovered from COVID-19. The repertoires were made available in a free public database intended to serve as a resource for research on the immune response to SARS-CoV-2. Samples were obtained from the ongoing ImmuneRACE study (first 160 participants) and from about 1,300 subjects provided by 6 global collaborators. The prospective study material was composed of cDNA or gDNA derived from T cells, B-cell-depleted T cells, or PBMCs. Sample metadata almost always included a de-identified subject ID, COVID-19 status, age in years and sex.

The CDR3 numbers 16 residues from cysteine through phenylalanine. Only the CDR3 portion is preserved as DNA: 48 bases, with reading frame beginning at the first base. Deletion took 8 bases off V and 8 bases off J, with a span of 22 bases between the germline ends. CDR1 and CDR2 (KGHSH, LQKENI) derive from the germline V gene. Study-wide findings and limitations: The quantity of clinical and demographic metadata differed by source and by participant and was supplied without curation.

The immunoSEQ Assay, a bias-controlled multiplex PCR, was used to amplify TCRbeta CDR3 regions from genomic DNA. The published analysis was carried out like this. Nucleated cell counts per sample were estimated from amplification of reference gene primers within the assay. Sequence reads were collapsed and filtered to measure the absolute abundance of every unique TCRbeta CDR3 rearrangement. For each sample, productive Simpson clonality was calculated as the square root of Simpson's diversity index across productive rearrangements. TCRdb retrieved this table from immuneACCESS and kept in-frame rearrangements only. Not all clones are present; in checked studies, unresolved V genes account for under half, and no reason is known for the remainder. Clone size and V and J calls were adopted from that table, with D and trimming inferred from the DNA. The sample table contains about 210,000 clones; only one count was recorded for 92% of them. The top ten constitute 0.95% to 1.5% of the sample.

Notes on this clone: It lacks a known antigen. One base away there is no much larger clone; base qualities are not given.

Collaborating institutions collected whole blood in K2EDTA tubes following their own protocols. For TCRbeta analysis, collaborators shipped samples in one of three forms: frozen whole blood, isolated PBMCs, or DNA extracted from either of those sample types. The rearrangement combines TRBV18 with TRBJ1-6; tentative D gene TRBD1, with 6 bases matching. This clonotype originated in a man in his thirties or forties with acute or convalescent COVID-19. The sample comprised peripheral blood. At the DNA level, the sequence is TGTGCCAGCCAGGGGACACTAAGTACCGGCGATTCACCCCTCCACTTT. This encodes CASQGTLSTGDSPLHF.